A selection of T cell receptor beta chains follows, all from one sample in a study of T-cell reconstitution after alpha-beta-depleted transplantation in children. TCRdb reprocessed the PCR reads via MiXCR and lists one record per CDR3 protein. The sample consists of about 1,000,000 distinct CDR3 sequences, about 29% of them appearing once. Material: PBMCs, mostly from graft donor cells, obtained 360 days after TCRalphabeta/CD19-depleted stem cell transplant. These receptors originate from a boy younger than two who had a stem cell transplant for SCID, so the T cells may come from the graft donor. CDR3s include the opening cysteine and the closing phenylalanine or tryptophan. A D gene is named only where the DNA matches it firmly. Expanded clones are given a class, and other clones once, few, many or no size at all.

V: TRBV27
J: TRBJ2-7
size: few
D: TRBD2
DNA: TGTGCCAGCAACCGGGGGGGCGACAGGCCCACTATTTACGAGCAGTACTTC
CDR3: CASNRGGDRPTIYEQYF

V: TRBV15
J: TRBJ2-5
size: few
D: NA
DNA: TGTGCCACCAGCCGGTGGACTTTTCAAGAGACCCAGTACTTC
CDR3: CATSRWTFQETQYF

V: TRBV15
J: TRBJ2-7
size: NA
D: NA
DNA: TGTGCCACCAGTAGAGTGGCCAAGGGCTCCTACGAGCAGTACTTC
CDR3: CATSRVAKGSYEQYF

V: TRBV5-1
J: TRBJ2-3
size: NA
D: NA
DNA: TGCGCCAGCAGCTTGATTGCAGGGGCAACGACAGATACGCAGTATTTT
CDR3: CASSLIAGATTDTQYF

V: TRBV27
J: TRBJ2-1
size: NA
D: NA
DNA: TGTGCCAGCCGCCTAGGGGGGAACTACAATGAGCAGTTCTTC
CDR3: CASRLGGNYNEQFF

V: TRBV28
J: TRBJ1-3
size: NA
D: NA
DNA: TGTGCCAGCAGTCCCGACCGAACCTTAACTGGAAACACCATATATTTT
CDR3: CASSPDRTLTGNTIYF

V: TRBV5-1
J: TRBJ2-6
size: few
D: TRBD2
DNA: TGCGCCAGCACCCCTAGCGGCAGCTCTGGGGCCAACGCCCTGACTTTC
CDR3: CASTPSGSSGANALTF

V: TRBV9
J: TRBJ1-4
size: NA
D: TRBD1
DNA: TGTGCCAGCAGCGTAGCGGGGACAGGGTTTGAAAAACTGTTTTTT
CDR3: CASSVAGTGFEKLFF

V: TRBV19
J: TRBJ1-1
size: NA
D: NA
DNA: TGTGCCAGTAGTATCCCGCCTAGGAACACTGAAGCTTTCTTT
CDR3: CASSIPPRNTEAFF

V: TRBV20-1
J: TRBJ2-2
size: NA
D: TRBD1
DNA: TGCAGTGCTAGAGTGCCCCCGGGACAGAAGAACACCGGGGAGCTGTTTTTT
CDR3: CSARVPPGQKNTGELFF

V: TRBV21-1
J: TRBJ2-7
size: few
D: NA
DNA: TGTGCCAGCAGCAAAAGGGCAGGAGGACAGGTGGATTTCTACGAGCAGTACTTC
CDR3: CASSKRAGGQVDFYEQYF

V: TRBV20-1
J: TRBJ1-3
size: NA
D: NA
DNA: TGCAGTGCCACGGACAGCTCTGGAAACACCATATATTTT
CDR3: CSATDSSGNTIYF

V: TRBV3-1
J: TRBJ2-1
size: NA
D: NA
DNA: TGTGCCAGCAGCCAAGCTTGGGAGCCCAATGAGCAGTTCTTC
CDR3: CASSQAWEPNEQFF

V: TRBV12-3/TRBV12-4
J: TRBJ1-6
size: NA
D: NA
DNA: TGTGCCAGCAGTTTCGCCCAGGGTTCACCCCTCCACTTT
CDR3: CASSFAQGSPLHF

V: TRBV7-9
J: TRBJ1-4
size: NA
D: NA
DNA: TGTGCCAGCAGCACCCTACAGGGCCACCCAGAAAAACTGTTTTTT
CDR3: CASSTLQGHPEKLFF

V: TRBV10-3
J: TRBJ2-2
size: NA
D: NA
DNA: TGTGTCATCAGTGGATGGCCGGACAACACCGGGGAGCTGTTTTTT
CDR3: CVISGWPDNTGELFF

V: TRBV5-1
J: TRBJ1-2
size: NA
D: NA
DNA: TGCGCCAGCAGCTTGGATGCGGCCCCCTATGGCTACACCTTC
CDR3: CASSLDAAPYGYTF

V: TRBV7-9
J: TRBJ1-1
size: NA
D: NA
DNA: TGTGCCAGCAGCCCTCCGGGGGAGAGGGGGGTGAACACTGAAGCTTTCTTT
CDR3: CASSPPGERGVNTEAFF

V: TRBV5-1
J: TRBJ2-3
size: few
D: TRBD1
DNA: TGCGCCAGCAGCATTGGGACAGGGCGAGGCACAGATACGCAGTATTTT
CDR3: CASSIGTGRGTDTQYF

V: TRBV28
J: TRBJ2-4
size: NA
D: TRBD2
DNA: TGTGCCAGCAGTTTATCCAGCGGGCCTCGGGGGGTTCAGTACTTC
CDR3: CASSLSSGPRGVQYF

V: TRBV11-2
J: TRBJ2-2
size: NA
D: TRBD1
DNA: TGTGCCAGCAGCCTAGACCTGGACAGGGTGGAGTCCGGGGAGCTGTTTTTT
CDR3: CASSLDLDRVESGELFF

V: TRBV11-2
J: TRBJ2-5
size: few
D: TRBD1
DNA: TGTGCCAGCAGCATGACAGGGGGCACGGTGGGAGAGACCCAGTACTTC
CDR3: CASSMTGGTVGETQYF